Following are 32 T cell receptor beta chains from one sample sequenced in a study of CD4 T cells in relation to SARS-CoV-2 and coronaviruses. TCRdb keeps only in-frame clones here, not all; method: immunoSEQ multiplex PCR. The table lists some 43,000 clones, over 70% of them singletons, with 1.1% to 1.5% in the top ten. For these receptors, no antigen is known. Sample: naive CD4+ T cells from PBMCs, cultured in vitro. Subset noted: naive CD4+ T cells isolated by negative enrichment. Receptor source: an adult with COVID-19.

This sequence joins TRBV7-2 and TRBJ1-2, with D unclear. The CDR3 is 16 residues long. Germline V gene lookup returns CDR1 SGHTA and CDR2 FQGNSA. V lost 1 base to trimming and J lost 3 bases, with 15 bases between them. CDR3 amino acids: CASSLEPLQEYYGYTF. CDR3 coding DNA: TGTGCCAGCAGCTTAGAGCCCCTACAAGAATACTATGGCTACACCTTC.

The V and J genes are TRBV19 and TRBJ2-3; D gene ambiguous. Trimming left V 0 bases short and J 6 bases short, with 7 bases between. The CDR3 has 13 residues. Germline loops: CDR1 LNHDA, CDR2 SQIVND (reference sequence). The CDR3 bases are TGTGCCAGTAGTATAGAGGTGGTGGATACGCAGTATTTT. Residues: CASSIEVVDTQYF.

This sequence joins TRBV11-2 and TRBJ2-3, with D unclear. Germline V gives CDR1 SGHAT, CDR2 FQNNGV. V was cut by 3 bases and J by 4 bases, with 5 bases left in between. The CDR3 has 12 residues. In nucleotides, the CDR3 is TGTGCCAGCAGCTTTACGTCAGATACGCAGTATTTT. This translates into CASSFTSDTQYF.

V gene TRBV12-3 or TRBV12-4 combines with J gene TRBJ1-6; tentatively, D is TRBD1 (5 bases). V was clipped by 6 bases and J by 7 bases, with 10 bases between them. The CDR3 covers 13 residues. CDR3 sequence reads: CASSPGTNSPLHF. The CDR3 coding sequence is TGTGCCAGCAGCCCTGGGACCAATTCACCCCTCCACTTT.

V and J are TRBV3-1 (or the pseudogene TRBV3-2) and TRBJ2-2; D assignment may be TRBD1 or TRBD2 (5 bases each). The V end lost 1 base, the J end lost 8 bases, and 20 bases lay between the germline ends. Germline CDR1 reads LGHDT; CDR2 reads YNNKEL (reference sequence). The CDR3 is 17 residues long. The chain's CDR3 is CASSQARTGTPTGELFF. In nucleotides, the CDR3 is TGTGCCAGCAGCCAAGCCAGGACCGGGACCCCAACTGGGGAGCTGTTTTTT.

The chain has TRBV18 and TRBJ2-5; D perhaps matches TRBD2 (6 bases). This CDR3 spans 13 amino acids. Trimming took 5 bases from V and 3 from J, leaving 10 bases between them. Germline values: CDR1 KGHSH, CDR2 LQKENI. DNA for the CDR3: TGTGCCAGCTCAAAATCGGGGGAAGAGACCCAGTACTTC. Its protein is CASSKSGEETQYF.

This clone was detected only a few times. This chain connects TRBV6-1 to TRBJ2-7; 11 bases are a match to TRBD2. Germline V CDR1 and CDR2: MNHNS, SASEGT. With V trimmed by 4 bases and J by 1 base, 9 bases remained unmatched. The CDR3 has 17 residues. The CDR3 bases are TGTGCCAGCAGTGTCGCGGCTAGCGGGAGGCGGTCCTACGAGCAGTACTTC. Translated, it gives CASSVAASGRRSYEQYF.

The V gene is TRBV4-1, the J gene TRBJ2-1; D not certain. The CDR3 loop spans 16 amino acids. Germline CDR1 is MGHRA and CDR2 is YSYEKL. V lost 4 bases, J lost 6 bases, and 19 bases lay in between. The CDR3 sequence is CASSREGSQAINEQFF. CDR3 coding DNA: TGCGCCAGCAGCCGGGAAGGGTCCCAGGCTATCAATGAGCAGTTCTTC.

The chain links TRBV28 to TRBJ2-3; TRBD1 is a possible D gene (5 bases). The CDR3 sequence is 11 residues long. V lost 6 bases to trimming and J lost 8 bases, with 9 bases between them. Germline values: CDR1 MDHEN, CDR2 SYDVKM. The CDR3 DNA follows: TGTGCCAGCAGGCGTAGGGGTACGCAGTATTTT. This sequence encodes CASRRRGTQYF. Full variable domain (outside the CDR3, taken from reference TRBV28 and TRBJ2-3): DVKVTQSSRYLVKRTGEKVFLECVQDMDHENMFWYRQDPGLGLRLIYFSYDVKMKEKGDIPEGYSVSREKKERFSLILESASTNQTSMYLCASRRRGTQYFGPGTRLTVL.

This clone was seen more than once but under ten times. V is TRBV6-5 and J is TRBJ2-2; tentative D call: TRBD1 (7 bases). Trimming stripped 5 bases from V and 4 bases from J, with 11 bases between. This CDR3 region has 14 residues. CDR1 is MNHEY, CDR2 SVGAGI, per germline. The CDR3 spells CASSQGEATGELFF. CDR3 sequence (DNA): TGTGCCAGCAGTCAGGGGGAGGCCACCGGGGAGCTGTTTTTT.

The chain recombines TRBV6-6 with TRBJ2-1, with TRBD2 matching 9 bases. CDR1 and CDR2 (germline): MNHNY, SVGAGI (reference sequence). The ends lost 8 bases at V and 7 bases at J; junction bases unmatched: 12. The CDR3 loop spans 15 amino acids. The CDR3 DNA is TGTGCCAGCTCCCCGGAGCTAGCGGGAAGAAATGAGCAGTTCTTC. It is translated as CASSPELAGRNEQFF.

This chain uses TRBV30 with TRBJ2-3; D call uncertain. Germline V lookup: CDR1 GTSNPN, CDR2 SVGIG (reference sequence). The CDR3 sequence is 12 residues long. V was shortened by 4 bases and J by 1 base, with 6 bases between the two germline ends. CDR3 protein: CAWTTGTDTQYF. CDR3 coding DNA: TGTGCCTGGACAACCGGCACAGATACGCAGTATTTT. The complete variable domain, with remaining parts taken from reference TRBV30 and TRBJ2-3, reads SQTIHQWPATLVQPVGSPLSLECTVEGTSNPNLYWYRQAAGRGLQLLFYSVGIGQISSEVPQNLSASRPQDRQFILSSKKLLLSDSGFYLCAWTTGTDTQYFGPGTRLTVL.

V gene TRBV9 combines with J gene TRBJ1-3; 8 bases fit TRBD1. Germline V gives CDR1 SGDLS, CDR2 YYNGEE. V trimming: 0 bases; J trimming: 1 base; junction bases outside the gene matches: 6. This CDR3 region has 17 residues. The CDR3 DNA sequence: TGTGCCAGCAGCGTAGCCCCAGGACAGGGTTCTGGAAACACCATATATTTT. Translation: CASSVAPGQGSGNTIYF.

The rearrangement uses TRBV5-1 and TRBJ2-1, with D perhaps matching TRBD2 (5 bases). Germline V gene sequence: CDR1 SGHRS, CDR2 YFSETQ. V was shortened by 2 bases and J by 7 bases, with 13 bases between the two germline ends. This CDR3 spans 14 amino acids. In DNA form, the CDR3 reads TGCGCCAGCAGCTTCTTCACTAGAGCAAATGAGCAGTTCTTC. Its protein product is CASSFFTRANEQFF.

The gene calls are TRBV3-1 (or the pseudogene TRBV3-2) and TRBJ2-3, with TRBD1 matching 8 bases. The germline CDR1 and CDR2 sequences are LGHDT and YNNKEL (reference sequence). V shed 0 bases, J shed 4 bases, and the junction held 3 bases outside the gene matches. The CDR3 extends over 15 amino acids. In nucleotides, the CDR3 is TGTGCCAGCAGCCAAGATGGGACAGGCTCAGATACGCAGTATTTT. The encoded protein is CASSQDGTGSDTQYF.

CDR3 loop: CASSFVGTRLNYNEQFF. The CDR3 DNA reads as TGTGCCAGCAGCTTTGTCGGGACTCGCCTCAACTACAATGAGCAGTTCTTC. The chain links TRBV5-4 to TRBJ2-1, with a weak D call TRBD2 (6 bases). In germline, CDR1 is SGHNT, CDR2 YYREEE (reference sequence). The V end lost 2 bases, the J end lost 3 bases, and 18 bases lay between the germline ends. The CDR3 runs to 17 residues.

V is TRBV5-1 and J is TRBJ2-1, with TRBD2 as a possible D gene (5 bases). CDR3 length: 16 residues. Germline V lookup: CDR1 SGHRS, CDR2 YFSETQ. The V end lost 0 bases, the J end lost 8 bases, and 18 bases lay between the germline ends. This CDR3 is CASSLGLQLISDEQFF. CDR3 bases: TGCGCCAGCAGCTTGGGATTGCAGCTAATTAGCGATGAGCAGTTCTTC. The full variable domain, rest sourced from reference TRBV5-1 and TRBJ2-1, is KAGVTQTPRYLIKTRGQQVTLSCSPISGHRSVSWYQQTPGQGLQFLFEYFSETQRNKGNFPGRFSGRQFSNSRSEMNVSTLELGDSALYLCASSLGLQLISDEQFFGPGTRLTVL.

This clone has a handful of counts. The V gene is TRBV7-2, the J gene TRBJ2-2, with D perhaps matching TRBD2 (6 bases). CDR1 is SGHTA and CDR2 is FQGNSA in the germline V gene. V lost 1 base and J 4 bases, leaving 16 bases between the germline ends. This CDR3 contains 17 residues. CDR3 amino acids: CASSLVRGRGTTGELFF. The CDR3 nucleotides read TGTGCCAGCAGCTTAGTCAGAGGGCGGGGAACCACCGGGGAGCTGTTTTTT.

J is TRBJ1-2 and V is TRBV23-1, with 11 positions matching TRBD1. TRBV23-1 is marked as an open reading frame, function uncertain. The CDR3 is 14 residues long. The V and J ends lost 7 bases and 7 bases, in that order; junction bases with no gene match: 8. The CDR3 spells CASIFQDRGPGYTF. DNA of the CDR3: TGCGCCAGCATTTTCCAGGACAGGGGGCCTGGCTACACCTTC.

Comment on this clone: The missing conserved phenylalanine or tryptophan at the end of this CDR3 makes a read error likely. Because the CDR3's place on the DNA is in doubt, the DNA is left out and the CDR3 is given as listed by TCRdb. The chain is built from TRBV20-1 and TRBJ1-2; the table's D call of TRBD1 was not tested on the DNA. Germline-derived CDR1 and CDR2 are DFQATT and SNEGSKA (reference sequence). The CDR3 adds up to 11 amino acids, both ends counted. The CDR3 is CSARIHLGPAY.

The chain employs TRBV15 and TRBJ1-6; 9 positions match TRBD1. After removal of 5 bases from V and 7 bases from J, the junction contained 6 bases not matched to a gene. CDR3 length: 15 amino acids. Germline loops: CDR1 LNHNV, CDR2 YYDKDF (reference sequence). The CDR3 bases are TGTGCCACCAGCTCACGGACAGGGGAAAATTCACCCCTCCACTTT. Encoded protein: CATSSRTGENSPLHF. The complete variable domain, with remaining parts taken from reference TRBV15 and TRBJ1-6, reads DAMVIQNPRYQVTQFGKPVTLSCSQTLNHNVMYWYQQKSSQAPKLLFHYYDKDFNNEADTPDNFQSRRPNTSFCFLDIRSPGLGDTAMYLCATSSRTGENSPLHFGNGTRLTVT.

This clone was detected only once. The rearrangement joins TRBV5-1 to TRBJ2-6; D is possibly TRBD2 (6 bases). Trimming stripped 0 bases from V and 2 bases from J, with 12 bases between. Per the germline V gene, CDR1 is SGHRS and CDR2 is YFSETQ. This CDR3 spans 17 amino acids. In nucleotides, the CDR3 is TGCGCCAGCAGCTTGGTACGGGGGTCGGCTGGGGCCAACGTCCTGACTTTC. Encoded protein: CASSLVRGSAGANVLTF.

This sequence joins TRBV27 and TRBJ2-2; tentative D call: TRBD2 (7 bases). Germline CDR1 MNHEY, CDR2 SMNVEV (reference sequence). Deletions cut 4 bases from V and 3 bases from J, with 15 bases between. This CDR3 contains 16 residues. The chain's CDR3 is CASSSRGGFDTGELFF. The CDR3, as DNA: TGTGCCAGCAGTTCGAGGGGGGGGTTCGACACCGGGGAGCTGTTTTTT.

In its sample, this clone was seen once. V usage is TRBV19 and J usage is TRBJ2-5, with TRBD2 identical over 9 bases. Trimming at V came to 4 bases and at J to 0 bases, leaving 15 bases not matched to a gene. This CDR3 is 19 amino acids long. Per the germline V gene, CDR1 is LNHDA and CDR2 is SQIVND (reference sequence). DNA of the CDR3: TGTGCCAGTAGTAGGGGAGTTGAGCGGGAGGAGATCTACCAAGAGACCCAGTACTTC. Encoded protein: CASSRGVEREEIYQETQYF. Combining the CDR3 with reference TRBV19 and TRBJ2-5 gives the whole variable domain DGGITQSPKYLFRKEGQNVTLSCEQNLNHDAMYWYRQDPGQGLRLIYYSQIVNDFQKGDIAEGYSVSREKKESFPLTVTSAQKNPTAFYLCASSRGVEREEIYQETQYFGPGTRLLVL.

V usage is TRBV9 and J usage is TRBJ2-7; the match to TRBD1 covers 7 bases. The CDR3 loop spans 14 amino acids. Germline V gene lookup returns CDR1 SGDLS and CDR2 YYNGEE. J lost 7 bases, V lost 2 bases, and 9 bases had no gene match. CDR3 coding DNA: TGTGCCAGCAGCGTCACCGGGACAGTGGAGGAGCAGTACTTC. Residues: CASSVTGTVEEQYF.

V and J are TRBV19 and TRBJ1-5, with D possibly being TRBD1 (5 bases). Germline-derived CDR1 and CDR2 are LNHDA and SQIVND (reference sequence). The CDR3 is made up of 17 amino acids. V was cut by 7 bases and J by 0 bases, with 19 bases left in between. For the CDR3, the DNA is TGTGCCAGTACCGAGGCCCCGACAGTTCCTAGCAATCAGCCCCAGCATTTT. It encodes CASTEAPTVPSNQPQHF. Full variable domain (outside the CDR3, taken from reference TRBV19 and TRBJ1-5): DGGITQSPKYLFRKEGQNVTLSCEQNLNHDAMYWYRQDPGQGLRLIYYSQIVNDFQKGDIAEGYSVSREKKESFPLTVTSAQKNPTAFYLCASTEAPTVPSNQPQHFGDGTRLSIL.

This chain uses TRBV6-2 or TRBV6-3 with TRBJ2-1; tentative D call: TRBD1 (5 bases). Trimming took 0 bases from V and 9 from J, leaving 9 bases between them. The germline CDR1 and CDR2 sequences are MNHEY and SVGEGT. CDR3 size: 13 residues. This CDR3 reads CASSYSTALEQFF. CDR3 in DNA: TGTGCCAGCAGTTACTCGACAGCGCTTGAGCAGTTCTTC.

In the case of this clone: The junction does not match germline at one end; this may be a read error. This chain uses TRBV7-7 with TRBJ2-1; D is possibly TRBD2 (5 bases). CDR3 size: 15 residues. CDR1 and CDR2 from the germline V gene are SSHAT and FNYEAQ (reference sequence). The CDR3 DNA reads TGTGCTAGCAGCTTATCTCCTAGCAGCTACAATGAGCAGTTCTTC. Its translation: CASSLSPSSYNEQFF.

V gene TRBV29-1 combines with J gene TRBJ1-2; no clear D gene. Trimming left V 2 bases short and J 2 bases short, with 6 bases between. This CDR3 is built from 12 residues. The V gene's germline CDR1 is SQVTM and CDR2 ANQGSEA. CDR3 residues: CSVESGNYGYTF. The CDR3 nucleotides are TGCAGCGTTGAATCCGGGAACTATGGCTACACCTTC.

The V call is TRBV6-5, the J call TRBJ2-5; 9 bases match TRBD1. The germline V gene encodes CDR1 MNHEY and CDR2 SVGAGI. V lost 8 bases, J lost 2 bases, and 3 bases stayed unmatched. The CDR3 covers 13 residues. CDR3 DNA: TGTGCCAGCGGGACAGGGCAACAAGAGACCCAGTACTTC. This codes for CASGTGQQETQYF.

This chain joins TRBV18 and TRBJ2-7, with D perhaps TRBD1 (5 bases). The CDR3 spans 13 residues. Germline V gene data show CDR1 as KGHSH and CDR2 as LQKENI. Trimming cost V 3 bases and J 2 bases, with 8 bases left between them. CDR3 region: CASSPDTTYEQYF. CDR3 sequence (DNA): TGTGCCAGCTCACCGGACACTACCTACGAGCAGTACTTC.

J is TRBJ2-5 and V is TRBV5-1; 10 bases are shared with TRBD1. Per the germline V gene, CDR1 is SGHRS and CDR2 is YFSETQ. CDR3 size: 15 residues. The V segment lost 1 base and the J segment 5 bases; nucleotides outside the gene matches: 5. CDR3 DNA: TGCGCCAGCAGCTTGCCCGGGACAGGGGCGGAGACCCAGTACTTC. This translates into CASSLPGTGAETQYF.